The 19 T cell receptor beta chains given below trace back to one sample, sequenced in a study of blood T cells in healthy people across ages. Using a J-beta primer mix together with a sample-barcoded 5' primer, a second PCR was run for roughly 6 to 12 cycles. MiXCR was run by TCRdb on the 5' RACE reads, yielding one entry per CDR3 protein. The sample lists about 1.7 million distinct CDR3 sequences; 28% were seen once. Sample: blood. These receptors were taken from a woman aged 25 to 45 in good health.

Concerning this clonotype: The junction and the germline gene differ at one end; a read error may be behind it. The chain uses TRBV5-1 and TRBJ2-1; D is uncertain. In germline, CDR1 is SGHRS, CDR2 YFSETQ. The CDR3 is 16 residues long. The CDR3 sequence is CASSRSPSLIYDEQFF. The CDR3 DNA reads as TGCGCCAGCAGCCGCAGCCCTTCCCTCATCTACGATGAGCAGTTCTTC.

The J gene is TRBJ2-1, the V gene TRBV7-9, with 7 nucleotides matching TRBD2. Germline assignment: CDR1 SEHNR and CDR2 FQNEAQ (reference sequence). V was pared by 1 base and J by 3 bases, with 6 bases of the junction left unmatched. This CDR3 spans 16 amino acids. The CDR3 protein is CASSLVVAGLYNEQFF. The CDR3 nucleotides read TGTGCCAGCAGCTTAGTAGTAGCGGGTCTCTACAATGAGCAGTTCTTC.

This clonotype was recorded at least ten times. The J gene is TRBJ2-1, the V gene TRBV6-5, with D possibly matching TRBD1 (6 bases). This CDR3 spans 14 amino acids. V was shortened by 0 bases and J by 9 bases, with 12 bases between the two germline ends. Germline V gives CDR1 MNHEY, CDR2 SVGAGI. CDR3 bases: TGTGCCAGCAGTTACTCCGGACAGAGGGGTGAGCAGTTCTTC. It is translated as CASSYSGQRGEQFF.

This clonotype was found a few times. The V call is TRBV2, the J call TRBJ1-2; unclear D gene. Germline lookup yields CDR1 SNHLY and CDR2 FYNNEI. V was cut by 7 bases and J by 8 bases, with 11 bases left in between. The CDR3 consists of 11 residues. This CDR3 reads CASKWEVGYTF. The CDR3 nucleotides read TGTGCCAGCAAATGGGAGGTCGGCTACACCTTC.

Only a few counts were recorded for this clonotype. The junction does not match germline at one end; this may be a read error. The V and J genes are TRBV9 and TRBJ2-3; TRBD1 matches 10 bases. Germline CDR1 SGDLS, CDR2 YYNGEE. The CDR3 sequence is 16 residues long. CDR3 in amino acids: CASSVTGTGGTDTQYF. As DNA, the CDR3 is TGTGCCAGTAGCGTGACCGGGACAGGGGGCACAGATACGCAGTATTTT.

This sequence joins TRBV5-1 and TRBJ2-5, with no clear D. The CDR3 runs to 13 residues. CDR1 is SGHRS and CDR2 is YFSETQ in the germline V gene. The V and J ends lost 4 bases and 5 bases respectively, with 12 bases between them. CDR3 sequence: CASSLTWRETQYF. The CDR3 region has the DNA TGCGCCAGCAGCCTTACCTGGCGGGAGACCCAGTACTTC.

The chain recombines TRBV12-3 or TRBV12-4 with TRBJ2-5; 7 nucleotides line up with TRBD1. The CDR3 is made up of 13 amino acids. V was pared by 5 bases and J by 4 bases, with 4 bases of the junction left unmatched. CDR3 sequence reads: CASSKTGRETQYF. In nucleotides, the CDR3 is TGTGCCAGCAGTAAGACAGGGCGAGAGACCCAGTACTTC.

This clonotype appeared many times. The chain uses TRBV7-9 and TRBJ2-1; 7 nucleotides match TRBD2. The V gene's germline CDR1 is SEHNR and CDR2 FQNEAQ (reference sequence). The CDR3 extends over 14 amino acids. Trimming cost V 2 bases and J 9 bases; bases outside gene matches: 7. The CDR3 region has the DNA TGTGCCAGCAGCTTAATCGGGACGGGAGGTGAGCAGTTCTTC. It yields the protein CASSLIGTGGEQFF. Using reference TRBV7-9 and TRBJ2-1 for the parts outside the CDR3, the full variable domain is DTGVSQNPRHKITKRGQNVTFRCDPISEHNRLYWYRQTLGQGPEFLTYFQNEAQLEKSRLLSDRFSAERPKGSFSTLEIQRTEQGDSAMYLCASSLIGTGGEQFFGPGTRLTVL.

In its sample, this clonotype was seen a few times. The V gene is TRBV5-5, the J gene TRBJ1-4, with TRBD1 matching over 9 bases. V gave up 4 bases and J gave up 4 bases; unmatched junction bases: 5. There are 15 residues in the CDR3. Per the germline V gene, CDR1 is SGHKS and CDR2 is YYEKEE (reference sequence). CDR3 sequence reads: CASSEQGALNEKLFF. Here the CDR3 DNA reads TGTGCCAGCAGCGAACAGGGGGCCCTTAATGAAAAACTGTTTTTT. Filled out from reference TRBV5-5 and TRBJ1-4, the complete variable domain reads DAGVTQSPTHLIKTRGQQVTLRCSPISGHKSVSWYQQVLGQGPQFIFQYYEKEERGRGNFPDRFSARQFPNYSSELNVNALLLGDSALYLCASSEQGALNEKLFFGSGTQLSVL.

The rearrangement links TRBV2 to TRBJ2-1; 7 bases are a match to TRBD2. The CDR3 runs to 13 residues. CDR1 is SNHLY and CDR2 is FYNNEI in the germline V gene. Losses at the gene ends were 5 bases for V and 8 bases for J; bases not matched to a gene: 6. The CDR3 region has the DNA TGTGCCAGCAGTCAGACTAGCCCCGATGAGCAGTTCTTC. This translates into CASSQTSPDEQFF.

This clonotype was seen a few times. The chain employs TRBV7-9 and TRBJ2-2; D gene uncertain. CDR1 is SEHNR, CDR2 FQNEAQ, per germline (reference sequence). V gave up 3 bases and J gave up 4 bases, with 9 bases separating them. The CDR3 totals 14 residues. The CDR3 region has the DNA TGTGCCAGCAGCTTTGTTGTCGGCACCGGGGAGCTGTTTTTT. Protein: CASSFVVGTGELFF. The full variable domain, rest sourced from reference TRBV7-9 and TRBJ2-2, is DTGVSQNPRHKITKRGQNVTFRCDPISEHNRLYWYRQTLGQGPEFLTYFQNEAQLEKSRLLSDRFSAERPKGSFSTLEIQRTEQGDSAMYLCASSFVVGTGELFFGEGSRLTVL.

The rearrangement joins TRBV7-9 to TRBJ1-2; 8 nucleotides agree with TRBD1. The CDR3 spans 13 residues. Germline V CDR1 and CDR2: SEHNR, FQNEAQ (reference sequence). V gave up 10 bases and J gave up 6 bases; unmatched junction bases: 10. The CDR3 loop reads CAIKDRERDGYTF. The CDR3 DNA reads TGTGCCATAAAGGACAGGGAACGGGATGGCTACACCTTC.

The rearrangement joins TRBV10-3 to TRBJ2-7, with TRBD1 matching 7 bases. The J segment lost 2 bases and the V segment lost 5 bases, leaving 15 bases of the junction unmatched. The CDR3 spans 17 residues. Germline assignment: CDR1 ENHRY and CDR2 SYGVKD. The CDR3: CAISLLGRQGPAYEQYF. The CDR3 DNA sequence: TGTGCCATCAGTCTGCTGGGGCGACAGGGCCCTGCCTACGAGCAGTACTTC.

There are many counts of this clonotype. V gene TRBV20-1 combines with J gene TRBJ2-5, with 8 bases identical to TRBD2. The V and J ends lost 4 bases and 5 bases, in that order; junction bases with no gene match: 12. The CDR3 has 15 residues. The germline gives CDR1 DFQATT, CDR2 SNEGSKA (reference sequence). For the CDR3, the DNA is TGCAGTGCTAAGCATCCGGCTAGCGGGCGGGAGACCCAGTACTTC. Translation: CSAKHPASGRETQYF.

This clonotype was observed a handful of times. The chain combines TRBV25-1 with TRBJ2-3, with a tentative D call TRBD2 (7 bases). The CDR3 length is 17 residues. The V end lost 4 bases, the J end lost 4 bases, and 21 bases lay between the germline ends. Germline V lookup: CDR1 MGHDK, CDR2 SYGVNS. CDR3 region: CASSVGGRSFSADTQYF. The CDR3 DNA sequence: TGTGCCAGCAGTGTGGGGGGGCGGAGTTTTTCCGCAGATACGCAGTATTTT.

About this clonotype: At one end the junction does not follow the germline gene, possibly because of a read error. The chain joins TRBV20-1 to TRBJ1-2; tentative D call: TRBD1 (6 bases). The CDR3 extends over 18 amino acids. The germline V gene has CDR1 DFQATT and CDR2 SNEGSKA (reference sequence). The CDR3: CSTRDLGMWGRVDYGYTF. Written as DNA, the CDR3 is TGCAGTACTAGAGATCTTGGGATGTGGGGGCGCGTCGACTATGGCTACACCTTC.

This chain links TRBV6-1 with TRBJ2-5; D may match TRBD1 or TRBD2 (5 bases each). The germline V gene encodes CDR1 MNHNS and CDR2 SASEGT. The CDR3 has 15 residues. Trimming left V 3 bases short and J 5 bases short, with 16 bases between. The CDR3 spells CASSEPNRRRETQYF. In DNA, the CDR3 is TGTGCCAGCAGTGAGCCCAACAGGAGGAGGGAGACCCAGTACTTC.

At least ten counts were recorded for this clonotype. The CDR3 DNA sequence: TGTGCCAGCAGCTCCTCGACTGACTACGAGCAGTACTTC. Encoded protein: CASSSSTDYEQYF. This chain uses TRBV7-9 with TRBJ2-7; D gene ambiguous. The germline CDR1 and CDR2 sequences are SEHNR and FQNEAQ (reference sequence). This CDR3 region has 13 residues. With 4 bases removed from V and 3 bases from J, the gap between germline ends came to 10 bases.

The genes are TRBV7-2 and TRBJ2-6; a possible D gene is TRBD1 (5 bases). The CDR3 has 14 amino acids. Per germline, CDR1 SGHTA and CDR2 FQGNSA. Trimming removed 7 bases from V and 2 bases from J, with 9 bases in between. The CDR3 DNA reads as TGTGCCAGCAACTCCAGGGCTGGGGCCAACGTCCTGACTTTC. It yields the protein CASNSRAGANVLTF. The full variable domain, its missing parts supplied by reference TRBV7-2 and TRBJ2-6, is GAGVSQSPSNKVTEKGKDVELRCDPISGHTALYWYRQSLGQGLEFLIYFQGNSAPDKSGLPSDRFSAERTGGSVSTLTIQRTQQEDSAVYLCASNSRAGANVLTFGAGSRLTVL.